One and the same sample provided the 17 T cell receptor beta chains below, sequenced in a study of radiotherapy plus CTLA-4 blockade in lung cancer. Libraries were prepared by immunoSEQ multiplex PCR; TCRdb keeps only in-frame clonotypes and omits some of them. The sample lists about 48,000 clones, 75% to 90% occurring once. The material sequenced was peripheral blood, taken from a patient treated with radiotherapy plus ipilimumab. The receptors were gathered from a human donor with non-small cell lung cancer that progressed on radiotherapy plus ipilimumab. Some clones in this sample may be carry-over from other donors' samples.

The chain uses TRBV11-1 and TRBJ2-1; D is possibly TRBD1 (5 bases). The germline V gene has CDR1 SGHAT and CDR2 FQDESV (reference sequence). The ends were cut back, 0 bases at V and 9 bases at J, with 12 bases in the middle. CDR3 length: 14 residues. CDR3 amino acids: CASSLARGRGEQFF. The CDR3 DNA is TGTGCCAGCAGCTTAGCGCGAGGAAGGGGTGAGCAGTTCTTC.

CDR3 coding DNA: TGTGCCAGCAGCTCGAGTCAGGCTAACACCGGGGAGCTGTTTTTT. Encoded protein: CASSSSQANTGELFF. The chain links TRBV7-2 to TRBJ2-2; D gene unclear. V was shortened by 4 bases and J by 2 bases, with 11 bases between the two germline ends. The CDR3 runs 15 residues. Germline CDR1 and CDR2: SGHTA and FQGNSA. Filled out from reference TRBV7-2 and TRBJ2-2, the complete variable domain reads GAGVSQSPSNKVTEKGKDVELRCDPISGHTALYWYRQSLGQGLEFLIYFQGNSAPDKSGLPSDRFSAERTGGSVSTLTIQRTQQEDSAVYLCASSSSQANTGELFFGEGSRLTVL.

The chain employs TRBV2 and TRBJ2-1, with a weak D call TRBD2 (6 bases). The CDR3 covers 15 residues. Germline V CDR1 and CDR2: SNHLY, FYNNEI. Trimming took 6 bases from V and 1 from J, leaving 13 bases between them. CDR3 residues: CASSPSSGSYNEQFF. The CDR3 DNA sequence: TGTGCCAGCAGCCCTTCCAGCGGGTCCTACAATGAGCAGTTCTTC.

The V and J genes are TRBV30 and TRBJ1-2, with 8 bases that match TRBD1. The germline V gene has CDR1 GTSNPN and CDR2 SVGIG (reference sequence). The V segment lost 0 bases and the J segment 7 bases; nucleotides outside the gene matches: 7. The CDR3 totals 14 residues. The CDR3 sequence is CAWSVRAGQVGYTF. CDR3 sequence (DNA): TGTGCCTGGAGTGTACGCGCGGGACAGGTTGGCTACACCTTC.

The genes are TRBV19 and TRBJ2-1; D is ambiguous. The CDR3 is made up of 14 amino acids. CDR1 and CDR2 from the germline V gene are LNHDA and SQIVND (reference sequence). V was shortened by 5 bases and J by 4 bases, with 12 bases between the two germline ends. CDR3 region: CASSSSTRYNEQFF. CDR3 in DNA: TGTGCCAGTAGTTCGAGTACCAGGTACAATGAGCAGTTCTTC.

V usage is TRBV19 and J usage is TRBJ2-5, with 9 bases that match TRBD1. The trim removed 5 bases at V and 6 bases at J, leaving 4 bases unmatched. Germline lookup yields CDR1 LNHDA and CDR2 SQIVND (reference sequence). The CDR3 is made up of 13 amino acids. CDR3 nucleotide sequence: TGTGCCAGTAGTTTGGACAGGGGACAGACCCAGTACTTC. Protein product: CASSLDRGQTQYF.

V usage is TRBV2 and J usage is TRBJ2-5; maybe TRBD1 (6 bases). Gene TRBJ2-7 matches the end of the DNA better, so the J call may be wrong. The CDR3 consists of 16 residues. From germline, CDR1 is SNHLY and CDR2 FYNNEI. CDR3 DNA sequence: TGTGCCAGCAGGGCAACACAGGGTCCCTTGGGCCACGAGCAGTACTTC. Translated: CASRATQGPLGHEQYF.

The V call is TRBV30, the J call TRBJ2-6; D is undetermined. The V and J ends lost 0 bases and 2 bases respectively, with 8 bases between them. This CDR3 is built from 15 residues. CDR1 is GTSNPN and CDR2 is SVGIG in the germline V gene (reference sequence). This CDR3 is CAWSVRVAGANVLTF. The CDR3 DNA sequence: TGTGCCTGGAGTGTACGGGTGGCTGGGGCCAACGTCCTGACTTTC.

In DNA form, the CDR3 reads TGTGCCAGCTCCTCGACAGGGGGACTTGACGAGCAGTACTTC. Amino acid sequence: CASSSTGGLDEQYF. The chain links TRBV18 to TRBJ2-7; 9 positions agree with TRBD1. The length of the CDR3 is 14 residues. Germline values: CDR1 KGHSH, CDR2 LQKENI. V shed 6 bases and J 5 bases; nucleotides not matched to a gene: 8.

The chain carries TRBV25-1 and TRBJ1-1; no clear D. The V end was cut by 3 bases, the J end by 1 base, with 6 bases between. This CDR3 comprises 13 residues. Germline lookup yields CDR1 MGHDK and CDR2 SYGVNS. Written as DNA, the CDR3 is TGTGCCAGCAGTGAGGGAGAGAACACTGAAGCTTTCTTT. Translated, it gives CASSEGENTEAFF.

The chain is built from TRBV11-2 and TRBJ2-5; D gene uncertain. The CDR3 covers 11 residues. Trimming took off 5 bases at V and 10 bases at J, with 11 bases between the two ends. Germline CDR1 reads SGHAT; CDR2 reads FQNNGV. The CDR3 sequence is CASSRQRFQYF. CDR3 coding DNA: TGTGCCAGCAGCAGGCAGCGTTTCCAGTACTTC. Based on the CDR3 plus reference TRBV11-2 and TRBJ2-5, the full variable domain is EAGVAQSPRYKIIEKRQSVAFWCNPISGHATLYWYQQILGQGPKLLIQFQNNGVVDDSQLPKDRFSAERLKGVDSTLKIQPAKLEDSAVYLCASSRQRFQYFGPGTRLLVL.

The table lists this clone with a few counts. The chain is built from TRBV7-8 and TRBJ1-2; 7 nucleotides match TRBD1. V dropped 4 bases and J dropped 4; count of bases not matched to a gene: 15. The CDR3 is made up of 17 amino acids. Germline V gives CDR1 SGHVS, CDR2 FQNEAQ. The chain's CDR3 is CASSYRQGANPPYGYTF. In DNA form, the CDR3 reads TGTGCCAGCAGCTACCGACAGGGCGCCAACCCACCCTATGGCTACACCTTC.

V and J are TRBV6-1 and TRBJ2-4, with TRBD2 matching over 9 bases. Germline assignment: CDR1 MNHNS and CDR2 SASEGT. The CDR3 extends over 17 amino acids. With V trimmed by 2 bases and J by 7 bases, 12 bases remained unmatched. CDR3 loop: CASSERSAGGGRNIQYF. For the CDR3, the DNA is TGTGCCAGCAGTGAACGTTCAGCGGGGGGCGGTCGGAACATTCAGTACTTC.

This clone has a handful of counts. The V call is TRBV10-3, the J call TRBJ2-7, with 14 bases lining up with TRBD2. CDR1 and CDR2 (germline): ENHRY, SYGVKD. Trimming at V came to 6 bases and at J to 6 bases, leaving 13 bases not matched to a gene. The CDR3 totals 17 residues. This CDR3 reads CAIRAKSGTSGSGEQYF. The CDR3 nucleotides read TGTGCCATCAGGGCTAAGTCCGGGACTAGCGGGAGTGGCGAGCAGTACTTC.

CDR3 amino acids: CASSRSFSYEQYF. Here the CDR3 DNA reads TGTGCCAGTAGTAGGAGCTTTTCCTACGAGCAGTACTTC. V and J are TRBV19 and TRBJ2-7; unclear D gene. The V end lost 4 bases, the J end lost 1 base, and 8 bases lay between the germline ends. From germline, CDR1 is LNHDA and CDR2 SQIVND (reference sequence). This CDR3 contains 13 residues.

This chain links TRBV30 with TRBJ2-7; D gene unclear. With 4 bases removed from V and 1 base from J, the gap between germline ends came to 8 bases. Germline assignment: CDR1 GTSNPN and CDR2 SVGIG (reference sequence). The CDR3 consists of 12 residues. CDR3 nucleotides: TGTGCCTGGACTTCGGGTTCCTACGAGCAGTACTTC. Encoded protein: CAWTSGSYEQYF.

This clone was found a few times. The chain is built from TRBV4-1 and TRBJ1-1; a weak D match, TRBD1 (6 bases). The CDR3 is made up of 13 amino acids. The ends were cut back, 4 bases at V and 4 bases at J, with 10 bases in the middle. Germline assignment: CDR1 MGHRA and CDR2 YSYEKL. CDR3 in amino acids: CASSLPTGTEAFF. DNA for the CDR3: TGCGCCAGCAGCCTCCCGACAGGCACTGAAGCTTTCTTT.